This T cell receptor (beta chain) was obtained from a study of a mutant IDH1 vaccine in newly diagnosed glioma. This sample's time point: week 35, safety follow-up. Doses of 300 ug of mutant IDH1 20-mer peptide were given with topical imiquimod. The CDR3 has 15 residues. The germline V gene has CDR1 SGHNT and CDR2 YYREEE (reference sequence). The ends lost 3 bases at V and 9 bases at J; junction bases unmatched: 11. Concerning this clone: The antigen is not known.

TCRdb keeps only in-frame clones here, not all; method: immunoSEQ multiplex PCR. The sample yields about 41,000 clones, 80% to 90% seen once. The sequence was obtained from a man aged 35-49 years with glioma. The rearrangement joins TRBV5-4 to TRBJ2-1; 8 positions match TRBD2. The material sequenced was PBMCs, taken from a glioma patient whose treatment included an IDH1 peptide vaccine. DNA for the CDR3: TGTGCCAGCAGCTACCCCCAAAGCGGGAGATCTGAGCAGTTCTTC. Its protein product is CASSYPQSGRSEQFF. Together with reference TRBV5-4 and TRBJ2-1, the CDR3 gives the full variable domain: ETGVTQSPTHLIKTRGQQVTLRCSSQSGHNTVSWYQQALGQGPQFIFQYYREEENGRGNFPPRFSGLQFPNYSSELNVNALELDDSALYLCASSYPQSGRSEQFFGPGTRLTVL.